Below are 9 T cell receptor beta chains sequenced from a single sample in a study of patients and donors after allogeneic stem cell transplantation. Each CDR3 protein is one row after TCRdb ran MiXCR on the RT-PCR reads. This sample carries 110,000 or so distinct CDR3 sequences, less than 45% of them seen once, and the ten largest clones take more than 25%. The sample was blood, either unsorted or a sorted T cell fraction (not recorded which). All receptors derive from a human donor who was either an allogeneic HSCT recipient or a stem cell or donor lymphocyte infusion donor (not recorded which). It is not recorded whose cells these are; they may come from a transplant donor.

The chain joins TRBV5-8 to TRBJ1-2, with D possibly TRBD1 on 5 matching bases. V dropped 4 bases and J dropped 4 bases, with 11 bases sitting between them. CDR3 size: 13 residues. CDR1 SGHTS and CDR2 YDEGEE come from the germline V gene. CDR3 loop: CASSHKGSYGYTF. CDR3 sequence (DNA): TGTGCCAGCAGCCATAAGGGGTCCTATGGCTACACCTTC. The variable domain in full, completed from reference TRBV5-8 and TRBJ1-2, reads EAGVTQSPTHLIKTRGQQATLRCSPISGHTSVYWYQQALGLGLQFLLWYDEGEERNRGNFPPRFSGRQFPNYSSELNVNALELEDSALYLCASSHKGSYGYTFGSGTRLTVV.

This chain joins TRBV30 and TRBJ2-5; 9 bases agree with TRBD2. The germline V gene has CDR1 GTSNPN and CDR2 SVGIG (reference sequence). With 0 bases clipped from V and 1 base from J, the junction kept 3 bases outside the gene matches. The CDR3 length is 15 residues. DNA for the CDR3: TGTGCCTGGAGTGTGACTAGCGGTTTCCAAGAGACCCAGTACTTC. This sequence encodes CAWSVTSGFQETQYF.

The chain uses TRBV29-1 and TRBJ1-1; D perhaps matches TRBD1 (5 bases). The V and J ends lost 3 bases and 5 bases respectively, with 16 bases between them. CDR3 length equals 14 residues. Germline assignment: CDR1 SQVTM and CDR2 ANQGSEA. CDR3 sequence reads: CSVEGGTSFTEAFF. CDR3 in DNA: TGCAGCGTTGAGGGGGGAACTAGCTTTACTGAAGCTTTCTTT.

This clonotype appeared a few times. V usage is TRBV20-1 and J usage is TRBJ2-2, with unresolved D. CDR1 DFQATT and CDR2 SNEGSKA come from the germline V gene (reference sequence). The CDR3 is 11 residues long. The ends were cut back, 5 bases at V and 4 bases at J, with 5 bases in the middle. The CDR3 DNA is TGCAGTGCTTCTCGCACCGGGGAGCTGTTTTTT. Its translation is CSASRTGELFF.

The genes are TRBV6-5 and TRBJ2-5; D remains unclear. Looked up from germline, CDR1 is MNHEY and CDR2 is SVGAGI. The length of the CDR3 is 12 residues. Trimming cost V 8 bases and J 5 bases, with 12 bases left between them. The CDR3 loop reads CASGAVMETQYF. In DNA form, the CDR3 reads TGTGCCAGCGGAGCTGTAATGGAGACCCAGTACTTC.

The chain couples TRBV28 to TRBJ1-5; TRBD1 might be the D (6 bases). Looked up from germline, CDR1 is MDHEN and CDR2 is SYDVKM. V was cut by 2 bases and J by 9 bases, with 14 bases left in between. The CDR3 is made up of 14 amino acids. The CDR3 DNA is TGTGCCAGCAGTTTAAGGGGGGCTAAGGGGCCCCAGCATTTT. This encodes CASSLRGAKGPQHF.

The chain recombines TRBV4-3 with TRBJ2-1; TRBD2 agrees at 10 bases. The germline gives CDR1 LGHNA, CDR2 YSLEER. Losses at the gene ends were 5 bases for V and 2 bases for J; bases not matched to a gene: 6. The CDR3 consists of 16 residues. CDR3 DNA: TGCGCCAGCAGCAATCCTAGCGGGAGCCCCTACAATGAGCAGTTCTTC. Translated, it gives CASSNPSGSPYNEQFF.

The gene calls are TRBV11-3 and TRBJ2-1; TRBD2 matches at 8 bases. The CDR3 length is 14 residues. The ends lost 8 bases at V and 2 bases at J; junction bases unmatched: 5. Germline V gene lookup returns CDR1 SGHNT and CDR2 YENEEA. CDR3 protein: CASSKREPYNEQFF. For the CDR3, the DNA is TGTGCCAGCTCCAAGCGGGAGCCCTACAATGAGCAGTTCTTC.

The chain links TRBV7-9 to TRBJ1-3; D perhaps matches TRBD1 (6 bases). The CDR3 contains 16 residues. V shed 6 bases and J shed 2 bases, with 17 bases lying between them. The V gene's germline CDR1 is SEHNR and CDR2 FQNEAQ (reference sequence). CDR3 in DNA: TGTGCCAGCAGTCCCAGAGGACGGGGGCCTGGAAACACCATATATTTT. It translates to CASSPRGRGPGNTIYF.